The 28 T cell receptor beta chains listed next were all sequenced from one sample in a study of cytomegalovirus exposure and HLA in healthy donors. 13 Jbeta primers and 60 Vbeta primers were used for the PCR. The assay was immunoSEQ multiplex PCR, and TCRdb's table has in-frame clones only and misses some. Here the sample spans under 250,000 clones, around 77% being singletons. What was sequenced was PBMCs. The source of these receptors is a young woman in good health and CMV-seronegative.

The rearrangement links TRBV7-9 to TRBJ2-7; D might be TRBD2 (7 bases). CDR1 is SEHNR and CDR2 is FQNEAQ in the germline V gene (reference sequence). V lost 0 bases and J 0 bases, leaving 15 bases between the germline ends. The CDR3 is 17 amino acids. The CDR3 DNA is TGTGCCAGCAGCTTAGCGCCGGGGGGCCGAGGCTCCTACGAGCAGTACTTC. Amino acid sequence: CASSLAPGGRGSYEQYF.

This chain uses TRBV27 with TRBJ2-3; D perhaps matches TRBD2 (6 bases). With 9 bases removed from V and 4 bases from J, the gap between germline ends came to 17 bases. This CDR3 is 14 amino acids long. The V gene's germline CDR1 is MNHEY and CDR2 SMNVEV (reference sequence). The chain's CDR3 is CASRPPGASDTQYF. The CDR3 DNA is TGTGCCAGTAGACCCCCGGGAGCGTCAGATACGCAGTATTTT.

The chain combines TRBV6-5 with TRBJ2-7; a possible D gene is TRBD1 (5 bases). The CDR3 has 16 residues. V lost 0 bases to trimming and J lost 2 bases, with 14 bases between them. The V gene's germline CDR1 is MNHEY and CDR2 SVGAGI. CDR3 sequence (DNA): TGTGCCAGCAGTTACTCTATTGCCGACAGAACCTACGAGCAGTACTTC. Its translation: CASSYSIADRTYEQYF.

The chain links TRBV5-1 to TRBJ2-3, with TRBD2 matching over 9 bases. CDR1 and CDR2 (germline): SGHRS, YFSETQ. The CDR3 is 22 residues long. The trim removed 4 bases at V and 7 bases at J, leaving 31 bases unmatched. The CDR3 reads CASSPRVGVSGGSPEGYNTQYF. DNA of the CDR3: TGCGCCAGCAGCCCCCGTGTGGGTGTCAGCGGGGGGTCCCCGGAGGGGTATAATACGCAGTATTTT.

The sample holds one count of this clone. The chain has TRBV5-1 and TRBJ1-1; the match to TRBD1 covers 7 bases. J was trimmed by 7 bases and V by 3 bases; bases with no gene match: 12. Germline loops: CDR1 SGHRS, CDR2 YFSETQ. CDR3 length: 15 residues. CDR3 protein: CASSSTKDRVCEAFF. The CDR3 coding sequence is TGCGCCAGCAGCTCGACAAAAGACAGGGTATGTGAAGCTTTCTTT.

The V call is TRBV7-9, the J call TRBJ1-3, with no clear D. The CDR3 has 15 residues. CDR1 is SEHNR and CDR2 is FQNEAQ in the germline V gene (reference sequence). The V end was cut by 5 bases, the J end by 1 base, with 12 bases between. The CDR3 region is CASSRSQASGNTIYF. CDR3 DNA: TGTGCCAGCAGCCGGTCTCAGGCATCTGGAAACACCATATATTTT.

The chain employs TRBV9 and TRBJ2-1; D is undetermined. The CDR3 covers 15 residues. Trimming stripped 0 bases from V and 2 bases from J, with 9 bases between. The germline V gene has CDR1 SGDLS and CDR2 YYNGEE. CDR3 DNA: TGTGCCAGCAGCGTAGGGGCAGTTCCCTACAATGAGCAGTTCTTC. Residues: CASSVGAVPYNEQFF.

The CDR3 DNA reads as TGTGCCAGTAGCCTCACAGGGGGCGCGGGGACTGAAGCTTTCTTT. Residues: CASSLTGGAGTEAFF. This chain uses TRBV19 with TRBJ1-1; 9 bases are a match to TRBD1. This CDR3 contains 15 residues. The V segment lost 6 bases and the J segment 5 bases; nucleotides outside the gene matches: 10. Germline CDR1 and CDR2: LNHDA and SQIVND (reference sequence).

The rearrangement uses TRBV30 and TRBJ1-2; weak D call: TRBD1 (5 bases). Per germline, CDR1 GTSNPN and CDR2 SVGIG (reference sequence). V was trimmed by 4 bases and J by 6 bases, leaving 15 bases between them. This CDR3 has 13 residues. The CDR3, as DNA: TGTGCCTGGAACCGGGACTGGGGACATGGCTACACCTTC. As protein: CAWNRDWGHGYTF. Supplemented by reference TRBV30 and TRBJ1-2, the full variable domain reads SQTIHQWPATLVQPVGSPLSLECTVEGTSNPNLYWYRQAAGRGLQLLFYSVGIGQISSEVPQNLSASRPQDRQFILSSKKLLLSDSGFYLCAWNRDWGHGYTFGSGTRLTVV.

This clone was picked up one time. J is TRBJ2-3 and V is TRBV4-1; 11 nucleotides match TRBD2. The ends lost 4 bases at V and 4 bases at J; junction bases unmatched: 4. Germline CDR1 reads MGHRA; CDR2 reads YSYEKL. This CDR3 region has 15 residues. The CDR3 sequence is CASSLLAGGPDTQYF. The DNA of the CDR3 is TGCGCCAGCAGCCTTCTAGCGGGAGGCCCAGATACGCAGTATTTT.

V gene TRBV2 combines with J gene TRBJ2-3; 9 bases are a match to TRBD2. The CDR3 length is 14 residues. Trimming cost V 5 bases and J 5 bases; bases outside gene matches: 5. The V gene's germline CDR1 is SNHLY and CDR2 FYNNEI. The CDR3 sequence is CASSLAGGLDTQYF. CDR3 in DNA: TGTGCCAGCAGTTTGGCGGGAGGGTTAGATACGCAGTATTTT.

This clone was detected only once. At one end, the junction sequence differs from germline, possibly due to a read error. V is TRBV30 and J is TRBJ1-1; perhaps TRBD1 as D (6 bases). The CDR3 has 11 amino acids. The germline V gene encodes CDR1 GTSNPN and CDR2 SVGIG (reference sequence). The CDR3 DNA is TGTGCCTGGAGTGCCCAGGGGCGTTTGGGCTTT. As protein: CAWSAQGRLGF.

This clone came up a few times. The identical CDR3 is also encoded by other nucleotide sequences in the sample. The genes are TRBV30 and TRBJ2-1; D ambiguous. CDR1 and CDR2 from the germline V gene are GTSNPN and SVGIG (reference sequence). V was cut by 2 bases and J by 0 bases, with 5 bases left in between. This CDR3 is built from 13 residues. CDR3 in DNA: TGTGCCTGGAGTCCTAGCTCCTACAATGAGCAGTTCTTC. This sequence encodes CAWSPSSYNEQFF.

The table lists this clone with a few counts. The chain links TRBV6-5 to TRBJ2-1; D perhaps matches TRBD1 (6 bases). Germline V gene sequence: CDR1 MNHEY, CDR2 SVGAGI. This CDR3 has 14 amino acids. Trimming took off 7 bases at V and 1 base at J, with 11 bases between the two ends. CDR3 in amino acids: CASTYRASYNEQFF. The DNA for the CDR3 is TGTGCCAGCACCTACAGGGCGTCCTACAATGAGCAGTTCTTC.

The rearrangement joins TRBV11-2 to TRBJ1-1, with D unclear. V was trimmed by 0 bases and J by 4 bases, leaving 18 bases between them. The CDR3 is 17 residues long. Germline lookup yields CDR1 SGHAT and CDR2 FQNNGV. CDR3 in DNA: TGTGCCAGCAGCTTAGATTCTTTTTCCGTATTGAGCACTGAAGCTTTCTTT. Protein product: CASSLDSFSVLSTEAFF.

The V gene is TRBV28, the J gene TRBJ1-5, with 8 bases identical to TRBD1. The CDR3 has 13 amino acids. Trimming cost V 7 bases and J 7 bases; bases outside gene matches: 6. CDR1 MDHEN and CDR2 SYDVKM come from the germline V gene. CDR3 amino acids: CASNRGGEQPQHF. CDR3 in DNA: TGTGCCAGCAACAGGGGGGGGGAACAGCCCCAGCATTTT.

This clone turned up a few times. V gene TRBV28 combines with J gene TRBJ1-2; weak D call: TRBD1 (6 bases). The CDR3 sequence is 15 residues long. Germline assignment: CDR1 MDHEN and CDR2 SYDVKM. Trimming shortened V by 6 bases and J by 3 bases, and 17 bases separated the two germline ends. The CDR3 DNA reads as TGTGCCAGCAGGATCTGGGGGCCGGAGGACTATGGCTACACCTTC. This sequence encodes CASRIWGPEDYGYTF.

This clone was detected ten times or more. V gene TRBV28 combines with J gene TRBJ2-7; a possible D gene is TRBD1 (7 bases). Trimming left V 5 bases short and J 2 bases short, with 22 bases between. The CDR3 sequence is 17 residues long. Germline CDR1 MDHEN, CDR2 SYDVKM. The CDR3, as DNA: TGTGCCAGCAGTCCCATCCTTCGGGGGACAGATACCTACGAGCAGTACTTC. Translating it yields CASSPILRGTDTYEQYF.

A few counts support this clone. CDR3 sequence reads: CASSIQGQGTQPQHF. DNA for the CDR3: TGTGCCAGTAGTATCCAGGGACAGGGAACCCAGCCCCAGCATTTT. This chain joins TRBV19 and TRBJ1-5; TRBD1 matches at 9 bases. The CDR3 runs 15 residues. After removal of 3 bases from V and 7 bases from J, the junction contained 7 bases not matched to a gene. Germline values: CDR1 LNHDA, CDR2 SQIVND (reference sequence). Full variable domain (missing parts from reference TRBV19 and TRBJ1-5): DGGITQSPKYLFRKEGQNVTLSCEQNLNHDAMYWYRQDPGQGLRLIYYSQIVNDFQKGDIAEGYSVSREKKESFPLTVTSAQKNPTAFYLCASSIQGQGTQPQHFGDGTRLSIL.

In DNA form, the CDR3 reads TGTGCCAGCAGCTTTGAGGGCGGGGAGCTGTTTTTT. Translation gives CASSFEGGELFF. The chain recombines TRBV5-6 with TRBJ2-2, with D possibly matching TRBD2 (5 bases). CDR1 SGHDT and CDR2 YYEEEE come from the germline V gene. The CDR3 covers 12 residues. V was shortened by 2 bases and J by 7 bases, with 6 bases between the two germline ends. The complete variable domain, with remaining parts taken from reference TRBV5-6 and TRBJ2-2, reads DAGVTQSPTHLIKTRGQQVTLRCSPKSGHDTVSWYQQALGQGPQFIFQYYEEEERQRGNFPDRFSGHQFPNYSSELNVNALLLGDSALYLCASSFEGGELFFGEGSRLTVL.

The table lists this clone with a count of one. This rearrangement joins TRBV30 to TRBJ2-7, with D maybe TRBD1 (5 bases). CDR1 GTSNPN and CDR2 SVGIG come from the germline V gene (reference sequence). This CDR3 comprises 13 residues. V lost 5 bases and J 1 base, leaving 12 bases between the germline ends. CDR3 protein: CAWGRGRSYEQYF. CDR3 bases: TGTGCCTGGGGTAGGGGCCGATCCTACGAGCAGTACTTC.

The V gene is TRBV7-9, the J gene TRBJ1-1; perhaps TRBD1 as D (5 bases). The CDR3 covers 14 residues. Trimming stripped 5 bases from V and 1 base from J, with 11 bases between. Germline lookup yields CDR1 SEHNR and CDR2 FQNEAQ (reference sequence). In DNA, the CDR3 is TGTGCCAGCAGCCTACAGGAGGGGAACACTGAAGCTTTCTTT. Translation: CASSLQEGNTEAFF. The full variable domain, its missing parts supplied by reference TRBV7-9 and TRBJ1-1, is DTGVSQNPRHKITKRGQNVTFRCDPISEHNRLYWYRQTLGQGPEFLTYFQNEAQLEKSRLLSDRFSAERPKGSFSTLEIQRTEQGDSAMYLCASSLQEGNTEAFFGQGTRLTVV.

This CDR3 reads CASSPDRSQETQYF. The DNA for the CDR3 is TGTGCCAGCAGCCCGGACAGGTCCCAAGAGACCCAGTACTTC. J is TRBJ2-5 and V is TRBV2; 7 nucleotides align to TRBD1. This CDR3 is built from 14 residues. Germline CDR1 and CDR2: SNHLY and FYNNEI. The junction had 5 bases not matched to a gene; V was cut back by 6 bases and J by 1 base.

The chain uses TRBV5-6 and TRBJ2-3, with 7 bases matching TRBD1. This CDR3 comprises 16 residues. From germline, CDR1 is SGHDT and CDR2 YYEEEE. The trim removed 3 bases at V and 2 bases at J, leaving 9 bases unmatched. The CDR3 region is CASSSFPGQSTDTQYF. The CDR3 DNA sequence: TGTGCCAGCAGCTCGTTTCCGGGACAGTCCACAGATACGCAGTATTTT.

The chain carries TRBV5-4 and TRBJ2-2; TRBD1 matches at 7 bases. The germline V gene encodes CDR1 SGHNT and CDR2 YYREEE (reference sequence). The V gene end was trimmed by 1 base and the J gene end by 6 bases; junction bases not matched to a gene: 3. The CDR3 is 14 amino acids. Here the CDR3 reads CASSLRQGPGELFF. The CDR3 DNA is TGTGCCAGCAGCTTGAGACAGGGCCCCGGGGAGCTGTTTTTT.

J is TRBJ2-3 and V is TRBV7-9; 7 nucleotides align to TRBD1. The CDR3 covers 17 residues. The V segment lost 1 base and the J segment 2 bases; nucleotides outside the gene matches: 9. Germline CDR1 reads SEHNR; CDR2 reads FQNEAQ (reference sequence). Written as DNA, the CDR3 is TGTGCCAGCAGCTTAGAGAAAACAGGGGCCTTCACAGATACGCAGTATTTT. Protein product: CASSLEKTGAFTDTQYF.

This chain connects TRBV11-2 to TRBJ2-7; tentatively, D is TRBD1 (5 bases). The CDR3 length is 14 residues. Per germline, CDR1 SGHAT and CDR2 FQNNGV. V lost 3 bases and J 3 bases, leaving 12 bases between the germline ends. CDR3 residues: CASSFSDSYYEQYF. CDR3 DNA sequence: TGTGCCAGCAGCTTCAGTGACAGCTACTACGAGCAGTACTTC.

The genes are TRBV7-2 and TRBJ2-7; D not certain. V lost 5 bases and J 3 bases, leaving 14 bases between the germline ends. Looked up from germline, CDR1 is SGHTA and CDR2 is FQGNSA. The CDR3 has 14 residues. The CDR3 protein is CASSTYGSLYEQYF. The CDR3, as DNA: TGTGCCAGCAGCACCTACGGGTCCCTCTACGAGCAGTACTTC.